The 32 T cell receptor beta chains reported below all come from one sample, sequenced in a study of T cells in Graves' hyperthyroidism and ophthalmopathy. The source material, RNA transcripts, was used to amplify TCR beta CDR3 regions. Primed by the HTBI set, a first-round RT-PCR was run on the TCR CDR3. TCRdb independently ran MiXCR on the multiplex PCR reads; one entry per CDR3 protein. The table includes 480,000 or so distinct CDR3 sequences, around 43% detected once. The sample comprised peripheral blood or thyroid tissue (not recorded which). The origin of the receptors is an adult woman with Graves' disease, either hyperthyroidism or ophthalmopathy (not recorded which).

This clonotype was found many times. The chain employs TRBV5-1 and TRBJ2-7; D unresolved. The V and J ends lost 5 bases and 2 bases respectively, with 11 bases between them. CDR3 size: 13 residues. Germline CDR1 and CDR2: SGHRS and YFSETQ. The CDR3 bases are TGCGCCAGCAGGCCGGCCCAAGCCTACGAGCAGTACTTC. Its translation: CASRPAQAYEQYF. The whole variable domain, remainder taken from reference TRBV5-1 and TRBJ2-7, is KAGVTQTPRYLIKTRGQQVTLSCSPISGHRSVSWYQQTPGQGLQFLFEYFSETQRNKGNFPGRFSGRQFSNSRSEMNVSTLELGDSALYLCASRPAQAYEQYFGPGTRLTVT.

The chain has TRBV7-9 and TRBJ1-5, with D possibly being TRBD1 (6 bases). Trimming removed 6 bases from V and 7 bases from J, with 16 bases in between. CDR1 SEHNR and CDR2 FQNEAQ come from the germline V gene (reference sequence). This CDR3 comprises 14 residues. Here the CDR3 reads CASSLAGGGQPQHF. CDR3 coding DNA: TGTGCCAGCAGTCTAGCGGGGGGCGGGCAGCCCCAGCATTTT.

This chain joins TRBV9 and TRBJ2-7; 9 nucleotides align to TRBD1. Trimming at V came to 3 bases and at J to 3 bases, leaving 10 bases not matched to a gene. The CDR3 consists of 16 residues. Germline V gene lookup returns CDR1 SGDLS and CDR2 YYNGEE. As DNA, the CDR3 is TGTGCCAGCAGCGCTAACCCGGGACAGGGTCTCTACGAGCAGTACTTC. This gives the protein CASSANPGQGLYEQYF. The full variable domain, its missing parts supplied by reference TRBV9 and TRBJ2-7, is DSGVTQTPKHLITATGQRVTLRCSPRSGDLSVYWYQQSLDQGLQFLIQYYNGEERAKGNILERFSAQQFPDLHSELNLSSLELGDSALYFCASSANPGQGLYEQYFGPGTRLTVT.

The rearrangement uses TRBV28 and TRBJ2-7; 7 nucleotides agree with TRBD2. The germline V gene has CDR1 MDHEN and CDR2 SYDVKM. The CDR3 contains 16 residues. V was pared by 5 bases and J by 7 bases, with 17 bases of the junction left unmatched. The CDR3 DNA reads TGTGCCAGCAGTGGGGGGGTACCCGTCGCGACGGGGGAGCAGTACTTC. Amino acid sequence: CASSGGVPVATGEQYF.

The chain employs TRBV29-1 and TRBJ2-5, with TRBD2 as a possible D gene (6 bases). CDR1 and CDR2 from the germline V gene are SQVTM and ANQGSEA. V lost 1 base, J lost 6 bases, and 15 bases lay in between. The CDR3 contains 14 residues. The CDR3 sequence: CSVEGGEGRQTQYF. DNA for the CDR3: TGCAGCGTTGAAGGGGGTGAGGGGAGGCAGACCCAGTACTTC.

The chain links TRBV10-3 to TRBJ1-1; D not resolved. CDR3 length: 13 amino acids. CDR1 is ENHRY, CDR2 SYGVKD, per germline. V lost 5 bases to trimming and J lost 1 base, with 8 bases between them. The CDR3, as DNA: TGTGCCATCAGTACCGGAGGGAACACTGAAGCTTTCTTT. This encodes CAISTGGNTEAFF.

V is TRBV7-2 and J is TRBJ2-7; unclear D gene. The ends were cut back, 1 base at V and 7 bases at J, with 17 bases in the middle. The CDR3 is 15 amino acids. From germline, CDR1 is SGHTA and CDR2 FQGNSA. The CDR3 DNA reads TGTGCCAGCAGCTTAGGTTCTCAGGCAGCTCGGGAGCAGTACTTC. It codes for CASSLGSQAAREQYF.

The gene calls are TRBV15 and TRBJ1-3; unclear D gene. The CDR3 length is 15 residues. Looked up from germline, CDR1 is LNHNV and CDR2 is YYDKDF (reference sequence). Trimming took off 0 bases at V and 2 bases at J, with 8 bases between the two ends. The CDR3 sequence: CATSRDLVPGNTIYF. The CDR3 nucleotides are TGTGCCACCAGCAGAGATTTGGTACCTGGAAACACCATATATTTT.

This clonotype was picked up many times. The chain is built from TRBV20-1 and TRBJ2-5; D is uncertain. CDR3 length: 12 residues. Germline V gene lookup returns CDR1 DFQATT and CDR2 SNEGSKA (reference sequence). Trimming shortened V by 7 bases and J by 3 bases, and 12 bases separated the two germline ends. CDR3: CSVKVPEETQYF. Here the CDR3 DNA reads TGCAGTGTTAAGGTTCCAGAAGAGACCCAGTACTTC.

There are many counts of this clonotype. V usage is TRBV5-1 and J usage is TRBJ2-7; D is perhaps TRBD2 (5 bases). V was cut by 0 bases and J by 7 bases, with 14 bases left in between. This CDR3 has 14 residues. The germline V gene encodes CDR1 SGHRS and CDR2 YFSETQ. CDR3 region: CASSLVSGGYEQYF. CDR3 nucleotide sequence: TGCGCCAGCAGCTTGGTGTCAGGAGGATATGAGCAGTACTTC.

V gene TRBV15 combines with J gene TRBJ2-7; the D gene is possibly TRBD2 (5 bases). V was shortened by 1 base and J by 2 bases, with 12 bases between the two germline ends. The germline V gene encodes CDR1 LNHNV and CDR2 YYDKDF (reference sequence). The CDR3 sequence is 15 residues long. This CDR3 reads CATSRGEGRTYEQYF. CDR3 coding DNA: TGTGCCACCAGCAGAGGTGAAGGGAGAACCTACGAGCAGTACTTC.

The V and J genes are TRBV4-3 and TRBJ2-7; no definite D call. The germline CDR1 and CDR2 sequences are LGHNA and YSLEER. V was trimmed by 1 base and J by 3 bases, leaving 13 bases between them. The CDR3 has 15 amino acids. The CDR3 loop is CASSQAPTDRYEQYF. CDR3 in DNA: TGCGCCAGCAGCCAAGCACCGACCGACCGCTACGAGCAGTACTTC.

The chain carries TRBV20-1 and TRBJ2-2; 11 bases map to TRBD2. The CDR3 is made up of 13 amino acids. Looked up from germline, CDR1 is DFQATT and CDR2 is SNEGSKA (reference sequence). Trimming removed 5 bases from V and 5 bases from J; junction bases left unmatched: 1. The CDR3 region is CSAWTSGTGELFF. Here the CDR3 DNA reads TGCAGTGCTTGGACTAGCGGGACCGGGGAGCTGTTTTTT.

The chain carries TRBV6-9 and TRBJ2-3, with D possibly being TRBD1 (6 bases). CDR1 and CDR2 (germline): MNHGY, SVAAGI. The germline V and J ends were trimmed by 5 bases and 2 bases, with 14 bases remaining between them. The CDR3 loop spans 15 amino acids. CDR3 loop: CASSHGQGNTDTQYF. CDR3 coding DNA: TGTGCCAGCAGTCATGGGCAGGGGAACACAGATACGCAGTATTTT.

This clonotype came up many times. The rearrangement links TRBV7-9 to TRBJ2-7; 7 bases map to TRBD2. V lost 4 bases, J lost 5 bases, and 14 bases stayed unmatched. CDR1 SEHNR and CDR2 FQNEAQ come from the germline V gene (reference sequence). This CDR3 is built from 16 residues. Here the CDR3 reads CASSYQRAGRSDEQYF. CDR3 DNA: TGTGCCAGCAGCTACCAAAGAGCGGGACGGTCGGACGAGCAGTACTTC.

In the case of this clonotype: The junction departs from the called germline gene at one end, perhaps through a read error. This sequence joins TRBV15 and TRBJ1-2; D call uncertain. This CDR3 spans 14 amino acids. Germline V gene lookup returns CDR1 LNHNV and CDR2 YYDKDF (reference sequence). Written as DNA, the CDR3 is TGTGCCGCCAGCAGTGCGAGGTCCGGACGGGGCTACACCTTC. Translating gives CAASSARSGRGYTF.

A note on this clonotype: The junction departs from germline at one end; a sequencing error may be responsible. J is TRBJ2-5 and V is TRBV9; 7 bases are a match to TRBD2. CDR1 and CDR2 (germline): SGDLS, YYNGEE. This CDR3 spans 15 amino acids. In DNA, the CDR3 is TGTGCCAGCAGCCCTAGCGGAGTAGTACAAGGGACCCAGTACTTC. Its translation: CASSPSGVVQGTQYF.

With regard to this clonotype: At one end, the junction sequence differs from germline, possibly due to a read error. The J gene is TRBJ1-2, the V gene TRBV6-5; 9 bases agree with TRBD1. The CDR3 is made up of 15 amino acids. CDR1 and CDR2 from the germline V gene are MNHEY and SVGAGI. The DNA for the CDR3 is TGTGCCAGCAGGGCATCCGGGACAGGGAACTATAGCTACACCTTC. Amino acids: CASRASGTGNYSYTF.

This clonotype came up many times. This CDR3 is CASSRRESGTDYEQYF. The DNA for the CDR3 is TGTGCCAGCAGTCGAAGGGAGAGCGGGACCGACTACGAGCAGTACTTC. The rearrangement uses TRBV12-3 or TRBV12-4 and TRBJ2-7, with TRBD2 matching 7 bases. The V gene end was trimmed by 5 bases and the J gene end by 3 bases; junction bases not matched to a gene: 13. This CDR3 is built from 16 residues.

The chain joins TRBV10-3 to TRBJ1-1, with 9 nucleotides matching TRBD1. J was trimmed by 4 bases and V by 10 bases; bases with no gene match: 10. This CDR3 comprises 14 residues. The germline gives CDR1 ENHRY, CDR2 SYGVKD. The CDR3 coding sequence is TGTGCCAGCAGAACGGACAGGGGAGGCACTGAAGCTTTCTTT. It specifies CASRTDRGGTEAFF.

This clonotype has only a few counts. The chain employs TRBV7-6 and TRBJ1-4, with D perhaps TRBD1 (6 bases). CDR1 is SGHVS, CDR2 FNYEAQ, per germline. Trimming left V 5 bases short and J 4 bases short, with 8 bases between. The CDR3 runs 13 residues. The CDR3 nucleotides are TGTGCCAGCAGCGCGGACAGTAATGAAAAACTGTTTTTT. As protein: CASSADSNEKLFF.

This clonotype was observed many times. The chain uses TRBV2 and TRBJ1-4; D remains unclear. V dropped 4 bases and J dropped 8 bases, with 14 bases sitting between them. CDR3 length equals 14 residues. Germline lookup yields CDR1 SNHLY and CDR2 FYNNEI. CDR3 in amino acids: CASSGRKAGEKLFF. CDR3 sequence (DNA): TGTGCCAGCAGTGGGCGGAAGGCCGGGGAAAAACTGTTTTTT.

This clonotype was recorded many times. V usage is TRBV7-2 and J usage is TRBJ2-7; possible D gene TRBD1, 5 bases. Trimming took 5 bases from V and 4 from J, leaving 15 bases between them. The CDR3 totals 14 residues. Looked up from germline, CDR1 is SGHTA and CDR2 is FQGNSA. The CDR3: CASSPFQGAYEQYF. CDR3 nucleotides: TGTGCCAGCAGCCCTTTTCAGGGCGCGTACGAGCAGTACTTC.

This clonotype appeared a few times. The genes are TRBV19 and TRBJ2-5; D may correspond to TRBD1 or TRBD2 (5 bases each). There are 13 residues in the CDR3. Germline V CDR1 and CDR2: LNHDA, SQIVND (reference sequence). Trimming left V 7 bases short and J 5 bases short, with 14 bases between. The CDR3 DNA follows: TGTGCCAGTACCAGGGATGGCGGGGAGACCCAGTACTTC. Its protein is CASTRDGGETQYF.

The gene calls are TRBV11-1 and TRBJ2-7; D not certain. The V gene lost 1 base and the J gene lost 6 bases, with 13 bases spanning the gap. Germline CDR1 SGHAT, CDR2 FQDESV (reference sequence). The CDR3 loop spans 14 amino acids. The DNA for the CDR3 is TGTGCCAGCAGCTTAGACCCCCACAGTGTCGAGCAGTACTTC. This translates into CASSLDPHSVEQYF.

This chain connects TRBV15 to TRBJ1-1; tentatively, D is TRBD1 (5 bases). V was shortened by 2 bases and J by 3 bases, with 16 bases between the two germline ends. The CDR3 loop spans 16 amino acids. Germline V lookup: CDR1 LNHNV, CDR2 YYDKDF (reference sequence). CDR3 in amino acids: CATSRQTALGYTEAFF. The CDR3 bases are TGTGCCACCAGCAGACAGACAGCACTGGGGTACACTGAAGCTTTCTTT.

This chain connects TRBV7-2 to TRBJ1-5, with D unclear. Germline CDR1 SGHTA, CDR2 FQGNSA. CDR3 length: 13 residues. Trimming shortened V by 6 bases and J by 4 bases, and 10 bases separated the two germline ends. CDR3 bases: TGTGCCAGCAGTTTCCGTGGGAATCAGCCCCAGCATTTT. It specifies CASSFRGNQPQHF.

The chain couples TRBV19 to TRBJ2-7, with a possible D match to TRBD1 (6 bases). The germline V gene encodes CDR1 LNHDA and CDR2 SQIVND (reference sequence). This CDR3 contains 14 residues. The germline V and J ends were trimmed by 1 base and 2 bases, with 9 bases remaining between them. This CDR3 is CASSIAGEAYEQYF. The CDR3 nucleotides read TGTGCCAGTAGTATAGCAGGGGAAGCCTACGAGCAGTACTTC.

About this clonotype: No conserved phenylalanine or tryptophan ends this CDR3, so it is likely a read error. It is unclear where the CDR3 begins or ends on the DNA, so no DNA is shown, and the CDR3 is as TCRdb lists it. The chain employs TRBV2 and TRBJ2-6; TRBD2 reflects the table's D call only, with no check against the DNA. 9 amino acids form the CDR3, both terminal residues included. The germline V gene has CDR1 SNHLY and CDR2 FYNNEI. The CDR3 reads CASSDGSAS.

The chain uses TRBV2 and TRBJ2-1; the D gene is possibly TRBD1 (7 bases). The germline V gene encodes CDR1 SNHLY and CDR2 FYNNEI. Deletions cut 1 base from V and 4 bases from J, with 11 bases between. This CDR3 is 15 amino acids long. The CDR3 protein is CASSEDRGGYNEQFF. DNA of the CDR3: TGTGCCAGCAGTGAAGACAGGGGAGGATACAATGAGCAGTTCTTC.

The CDR3 loop reads CASSSEGNQPQHF. CDR3 sequence (DNA): TGTGCCAGCAGTAGCGAAGGCAATCAGCCCCAGCATTTT. The genes are TRBV2 and TRBJ1-5, with D uncertain. Trimming pared 5 bases from V and 2 bases from J, leaving 7 bases between. Germline V gives CDR1 SNHLY, CDR2 FYNNEI. This CDR3 has 13 amino acids.

The chain combines TRBV5-5 with TRBJ2-5, with 10 nucleotides matching TRBD1. There are 16 residues in the CDR3. Germline V gene data show CDR1 as SGHKS and CDR2 as YYEKEE (reference sequence). J lost 5 bases, V lost 4 bases, and 11 bases had no gene match. The CDR3 here is CASSPGGTGDWETQYF. The DNA of the CDR3 is TGTGCCAGCAGCCCCGGGGGGACAGGGGATTGGGAGACCCAGTACTTC.